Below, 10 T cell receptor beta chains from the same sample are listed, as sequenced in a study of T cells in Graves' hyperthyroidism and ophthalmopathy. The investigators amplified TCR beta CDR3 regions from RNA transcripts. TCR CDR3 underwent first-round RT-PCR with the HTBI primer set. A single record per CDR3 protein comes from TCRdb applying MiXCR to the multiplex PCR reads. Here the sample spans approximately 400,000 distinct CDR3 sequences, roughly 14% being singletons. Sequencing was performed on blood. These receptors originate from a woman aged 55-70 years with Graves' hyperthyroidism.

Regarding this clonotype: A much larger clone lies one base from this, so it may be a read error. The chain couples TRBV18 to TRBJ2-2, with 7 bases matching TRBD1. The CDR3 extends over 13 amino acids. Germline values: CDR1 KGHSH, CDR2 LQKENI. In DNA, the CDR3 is TGTGCCAGCTCACAGGGGGCCTCTGGGGAGCTGCTTTTT. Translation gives CASSQGASGELLF.

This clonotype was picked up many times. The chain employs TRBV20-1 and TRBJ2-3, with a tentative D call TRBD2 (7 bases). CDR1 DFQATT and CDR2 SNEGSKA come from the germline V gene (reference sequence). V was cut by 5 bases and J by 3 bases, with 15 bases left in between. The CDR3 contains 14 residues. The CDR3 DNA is TGCAGTGCTCCTGTGAGGGGGGGGACAGATACGCAGTATTTT. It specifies CSAPVRGGTDTQYF.

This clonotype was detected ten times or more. In DNA, the CDR3 is TGTGCCATCAGTGGGACAGGGAGTATCTATGGCTACACCTTC. Protein: CAISGTGSIYGYTF. V usage is TRBV10-3 and J usage is TRBJ1-2; 8 positions agree with TRBD1. J was trimmed by 4 bases and V by 4 bases; bases with no gene match: 5. The germline V gene has CDR1 ENHRY and CDR2 SYGVKD. The CDR3 runs to 14 residues.

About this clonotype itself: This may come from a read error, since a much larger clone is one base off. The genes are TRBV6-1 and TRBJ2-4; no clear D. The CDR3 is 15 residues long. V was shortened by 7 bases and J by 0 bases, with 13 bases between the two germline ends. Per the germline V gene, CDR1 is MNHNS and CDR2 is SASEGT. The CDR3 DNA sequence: TGTGCCAGCAAACTACAGAGAGTAGCCAAAAACATTCAGTACTTC. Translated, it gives CASKLQRVAKNIQYF.

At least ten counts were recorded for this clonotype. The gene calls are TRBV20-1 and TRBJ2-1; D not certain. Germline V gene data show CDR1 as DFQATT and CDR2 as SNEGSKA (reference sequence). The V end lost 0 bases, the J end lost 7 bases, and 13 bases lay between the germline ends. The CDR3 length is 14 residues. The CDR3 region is CSAREFPDRNEQFF. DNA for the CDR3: TGCAGTGCTAGAGAGTTCCCAGATCGAAATGAGCAGTTCTTC.

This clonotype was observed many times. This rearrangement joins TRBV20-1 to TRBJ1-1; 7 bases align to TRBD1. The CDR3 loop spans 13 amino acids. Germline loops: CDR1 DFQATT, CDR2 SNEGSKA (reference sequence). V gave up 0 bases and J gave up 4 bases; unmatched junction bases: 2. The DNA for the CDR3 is TGCAGTGCTAGAGATGCAGGGGGCACTGAAGCTTTCTTT. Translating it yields CSARDAGGTEAFF.

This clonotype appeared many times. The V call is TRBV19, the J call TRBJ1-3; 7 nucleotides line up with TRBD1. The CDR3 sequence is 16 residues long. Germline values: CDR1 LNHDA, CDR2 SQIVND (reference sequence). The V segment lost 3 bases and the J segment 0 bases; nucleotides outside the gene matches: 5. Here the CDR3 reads CASSIWGQSSGNTIYF. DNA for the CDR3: TGTGCCAGTAGTATCTGGGGACAGTCCTCTGGAAACACCATATATTTT.

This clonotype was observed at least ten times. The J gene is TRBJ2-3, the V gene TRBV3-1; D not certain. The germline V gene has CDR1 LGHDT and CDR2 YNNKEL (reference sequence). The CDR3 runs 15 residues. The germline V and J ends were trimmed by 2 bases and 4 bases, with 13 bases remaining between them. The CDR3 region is CASSQMRTAADTQYF. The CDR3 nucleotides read TGTGCCAGCAGCCAAATGAGGACGGCGGCAGATACGCAGTATTTT.

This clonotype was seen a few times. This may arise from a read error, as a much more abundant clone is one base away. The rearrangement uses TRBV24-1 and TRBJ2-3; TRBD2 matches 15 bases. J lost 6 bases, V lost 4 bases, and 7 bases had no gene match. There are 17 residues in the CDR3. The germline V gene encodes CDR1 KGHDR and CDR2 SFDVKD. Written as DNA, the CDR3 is TGTGCCACCAGTGAAGACCCGGGACTAGCGGGAGGCGATACGCAGTATTTT. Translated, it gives CATSEDPGLAGGDTQYF.

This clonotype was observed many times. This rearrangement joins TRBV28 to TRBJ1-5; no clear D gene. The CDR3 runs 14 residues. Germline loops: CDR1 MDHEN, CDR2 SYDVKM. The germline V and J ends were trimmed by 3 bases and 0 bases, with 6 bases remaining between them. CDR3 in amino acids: CASSFLISNQPQHF. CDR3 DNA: TGTGCCAGCAGTTTCCTCATTAGCAATCAGCCCCAGCATTTT.